This entry features one T cell receptor beta chain sequence. Its antigen is still unknown. TCRdb independently ran MiXCR on the reads; one entry per CDR3 protein. The data contain just under 500,000 distinct CDR3 sequences, roughly a third of them seen just once; the ten biggest clones take up under 20%. The sample comes from a study of T cell repertoires in cytomegalovirus infection. Across the whole study: Epitope selection comprised recently identified HLA-C-restricted CMV epitopes and well-studied HLA-B-restricted CMV epitopes. Public signatures in TCR beta pointed to CMV infection and matching HLA type.

Trimming cost V 0 bases and J 3 bases, with 12 bases left between them. The CDR3 has 16 amino acids. In germline, CDR1 is SGHVS, CDR2 FNYEAQ. Overall study results and limits: Dominating the ex vivo response were HLA-C-restricted CMV-specific TCR beta clonotypes.

This clonotype was sampled from a human donor in good health (CMV status not recorded). Some clones in this sample may be carry-over from other donors' samples. V usage is TRBV7-6 and J usage is TRBJ2-1; D is perhaps TRBD2 (5 bases). Sample: cultured PBMCs, taken from culture after CMV antigen stimulation. The CDR3 here is CASSLARVLGYNEQFF. CDR3 DNA: TGTGCCAGCAGCTTAGCGAGGGTTCTTGGCTACAATGAGCAGTTCTTC.